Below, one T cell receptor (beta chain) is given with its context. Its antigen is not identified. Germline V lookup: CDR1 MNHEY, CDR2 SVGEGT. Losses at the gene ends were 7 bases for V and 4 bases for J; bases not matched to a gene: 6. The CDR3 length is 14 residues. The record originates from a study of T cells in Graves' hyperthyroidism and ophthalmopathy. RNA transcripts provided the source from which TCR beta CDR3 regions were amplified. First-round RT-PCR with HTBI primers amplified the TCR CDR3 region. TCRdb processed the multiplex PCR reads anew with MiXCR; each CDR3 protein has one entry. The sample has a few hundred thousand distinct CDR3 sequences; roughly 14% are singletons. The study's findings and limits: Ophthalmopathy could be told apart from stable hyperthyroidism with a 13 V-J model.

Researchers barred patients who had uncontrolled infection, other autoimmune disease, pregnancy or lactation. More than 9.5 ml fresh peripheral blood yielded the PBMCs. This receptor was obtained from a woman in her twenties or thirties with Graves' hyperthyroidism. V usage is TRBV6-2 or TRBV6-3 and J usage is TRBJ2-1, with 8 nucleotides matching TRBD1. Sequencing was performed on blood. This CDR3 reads CASTRDRLYNEQFF. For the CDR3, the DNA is TGTGCCAGCACCCGGGACAGGCTATACAATGAGCAGTTCTTC.